Each of the 3 T cell receptor beta chains below was sequenced from the same sample in a study of cytomegalovirus exposure and HLA in healthy donors. 60 Vbeta and 13 Jbeta primers were used in PCR. The method was immunoSEQ multiplex PCR; TCRdb's version includes in-frame clones alone and lacks a portion of them. Found here are about 120,000 clones, 72% of them singletons; the top ten hold around 4%. The sequenced sample was PBMCs. All receptors derive from a man aged 25-40 years in good health and CMV-seronegative.

This clone was observed a few times. CDR3 sequence: CAWSALQAREGYTF. CDR3 bases: TGTGCCTGGAGTGCTTTGCAGGCCCGCGAGGGCTACACCTTC. The V call is TRBV30, the J call TRBJ1-2; no reliable D call. Trimming pared 1 base from V and 8 bases from J, leaving 17 bases between. The V gene's germline CDR1 is GTSNPN and CDR2 SVGIG (reference sequence). This CDR3 contains 14 residues.

This clone was detected only once. This chain uses TRBV6-5 with TRBJ1-3, with 7 positions matching TRBD1. V lost 2 bases and J lost 4; bases outside the gene matches: 5. From germline, CDR1 is MNHEY and CDR2 SVGAGI. The CDR3 sequence is 15 residues long. The CDR3 region is CASSYEGAVGNTIYF. The CDR3 DNA reads as TGTGCCAGCAGTTACGAGGGGGCGGTAGGAAACACCATATATTTT.

The J gene is TRBJ2-1, the V gene TRBV11-2, with 7 bases matching TRBD2. CDR3 length equals 17 residues. After removal of 2 bases from V and 0 bases from J, the junction contained 7 bases not matched to a gene. Germline lookup yields CDR1 SGHAT and CDR2 FQNNGV. CDR3 protein: CASSLWPSGNSYNEQFF. CDR3 in DNA: TGTGCCAGCAGCTTATGGCCTAGCGGTAACTCCTACAATGAGCAGTTCTTC.